This T cell receptor (beta chain) derives from a study of CD4+ T cells in melanoma. From germline, CDR1 is MNHEY and CDR2 SVGAGI. Between the trimmed V and J ends, which lost 0 bases and 2 bases, there was a span of 11 bases. This CDR3 is built from 15 residues. General observations from the study: Reportedly, melanoma neoantigen-specific CD4+ T cells showed varied differentiation states. CD8+ T cell, macrophage and B cell function reportedly correlated with neoantigen-specific CD4+ T cells.

Details on this clone: Its cognate antigen is unknown.

Repertoires were generated with immunoSEQ multiplex PCR, while TCRdb's copy carries only in-frame clones and drops some. Of more than 6,000 clones listed, around 67% are singletons. The rearrangement joins TRBV6-5 to TRBJ2-7, with D uncertain. The sequenced material came from cells from a culture (not recorded whether cultured in vitro). The receptor comes from a human donor with melanoma. CDR3 loop: CASSYSSGLPYEQYF. DNA for the CDR3: TGTGCCAGCAGTTACTCCTCCGGGCTGCCCTACGAGCAGTACTTC.